This TCR beta chain derives from a study of blood T cell repertoires in COVID-19. Study-level background: The study drew acute and convalescent COVID-19 samples from the United States, Italy and Spain.

The data were produced by immunoSEQ multiplex PCR, yet TCRdb's version contains in-frame clones alone and is incomplete. The sample has 250,000 or so clones; 70% to 75% are singletons. J gave up 2 bases and V 0 bases, and 13 bases lay outside the gene matches. This CDR3 has 19 residues. Germline V gene data show CDR1 as LGHNA and CDR2 as YSLEER. Material for sequencing was peripheral blood. The J gene is TRBJ2-3, the V gene TRBV4-3; 8 bases match TRBD2. This clonotype originated in a woman older than 75 with acute or convalescent COVID-19. CDR3: CASSQDWAKGLVNTDTQYF. The DNA for the CDR3 is TGCGCCAGCAGCCAAGACTGGGCAAAGGGACTAGTAAACACAGATACGCAGTATTTT.